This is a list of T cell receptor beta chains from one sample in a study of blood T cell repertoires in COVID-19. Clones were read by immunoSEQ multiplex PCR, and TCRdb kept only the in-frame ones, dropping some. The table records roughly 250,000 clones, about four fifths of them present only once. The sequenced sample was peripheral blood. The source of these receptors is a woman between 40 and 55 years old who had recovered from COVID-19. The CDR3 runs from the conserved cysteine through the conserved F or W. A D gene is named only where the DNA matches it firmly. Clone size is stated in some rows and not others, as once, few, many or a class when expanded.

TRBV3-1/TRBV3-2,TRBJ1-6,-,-,TGTGCCAGCAGCAAACGGGGGAATGGGAATTCACCCCTCCACTTT,CASSKRGNGNSPLHF
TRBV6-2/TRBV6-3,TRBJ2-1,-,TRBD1,TGTGCCAGCAGTTACGACAGGGGGCAGCAGTTCTTC,CASSYDRGQQFF
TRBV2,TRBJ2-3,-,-,TGTGCCAGCAGTGAAGATCAGGGATCTAGCACAGATACGCAGTATTTT,CASSEDQGSSTDTQYF
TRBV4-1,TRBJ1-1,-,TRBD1,TGCGCCAGCAGCCACAGCCCGGGACAGGATGAAGCTTTCTTT,CASSHSPGQDEAFF
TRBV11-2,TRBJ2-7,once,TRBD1,TGTGCCAGCAGCCGTCCGGGACAGGGACGCGAGCAGTACTTC,CASSRPGQGREQYF
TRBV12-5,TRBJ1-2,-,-,TGTGCTAGTGTGAGCGAGCTAGCTAACTATGGCTACACCTTC,CASVSELANYGYTF
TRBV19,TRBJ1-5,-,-,TGTGCCAGTAGCACTTCCCTGGTTTCGGGGTGGAATCAGCCCCAGCATTTT,CASSTSLVSGWNQPQHF
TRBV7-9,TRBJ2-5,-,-,TGTGCCAGCAGCTTAGCCCTAAGGGGAGGCGCGGAGACCCAGTACTTC,CASSLALRGGAETQYF
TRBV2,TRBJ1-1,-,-,TGTGCCGGCCAGGGGAGTTCCACTGAAGCTTTCTTT,CAGQGSSTEAFF
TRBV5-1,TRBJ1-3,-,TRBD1,TGCGCCAGCAGATTGACAGGGGTTGGAAACACCATATATTTT,CASRLTGVGNTIYF
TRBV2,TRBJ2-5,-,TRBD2,TGTGCCAGCAGTAAACTAGCGGGCCAAAGGGGGGCCCAGTACTTC,CASSKLAGQRGAQYF
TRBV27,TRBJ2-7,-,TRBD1,TGTGCCAGCAGGGGGGACAGCACCTACGAGCAGTACTTC,CASRGDSTYEQYF
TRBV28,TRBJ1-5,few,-,TGTGCCAGCAGTTCGACAGGTTATCAGCCCCAGCATTTT,CASSSTGYQPQHF
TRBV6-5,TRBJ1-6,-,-,TGTGCCAGCAGTCGGACCTTAGCGAATTCACCCCTCCACTTT,CASSRTLANSPLHF
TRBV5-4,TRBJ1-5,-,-,TGTGCCAGCAGCTTGGATCGTAGCAATCAGCCCCAGCATTTT,CASSLDRSNQPQHF